The 29 T cell receptor beta chains in this list originate from one sample, sequenced in a study of cytomegalovirus exposure and HLA in healthy donors (dated by TCRdb to about 2017). The library was generated by the immunoSEQ multiplex PCR assay. The multiplex PCR relied on a mix of 60 forward primers for TCR Vbeta segments and 13 reverse primers for TCR Jbeta segments. The clones in this table, taken by TCRdb from immuneACCESS, are in-frame only. Not every clone is retained; where verified, under half of the shortfall comes from an unresolved V gene, and the cause of the rest is unknown. For this sample the table gives some 130,000 clones, of which 80% were detected only once. In total, the top ten clones hold 2.5% to 3% of the sample. Sample: PBMCs. The receptor set was obtained from a man aged 30 to 39 in good health and CMV-seronegative.

The chain has TRBV7-2 and TRBJ2-3; D remains unclear. V lost 1 base to trimming and J lost 4 bases, with 6 bases between them. The CDR3 is 13 amino acids. Germline loops: CDR1 SGHTA, CDR2 FQGNSA. CDR3 in amino acids: CASSLGLPDTQYF. For the CDR3, the DNA is TGTGCCAGCAGCTTAGGGCTCCCAGATACGCAGTATTTT.

As regards this clone: A junction end diverges from the germline sequence, so it may reflect a read error. This chain links TRBV11-3 with TRBJ1-2; D is unclear. CDR3 length: 12 amino acids. Per the germline V gene, CDR1 is SGHNT and CDR2 is YENEEA. CDR3 sequence (DNA): TGTGCCAGCAGCTTAGACTGGTTGATCTACCCCTTC. Translated, it gives CASSLDWLIYPF.

This clone was seen only once. The chain is built from TRBV19 and TRBJ1-4; possibly TRBD1 for D (6 bases). V lost 3 bases and J lost 6, with 14 bases in between. CDR3 length: 15 amino acids. The germline V gene encodes CDR1 LNHDA and CDR2 SQIVND (reference sequence). CDR3 amino acids: CASSMDSRGDEKLFF. For the CDR3, the DNA is TGTGCCAGTAGTATGGACAGTCGAGGTGATGAAAAACTGTTTTTT.

The gene calls are TRBV29-1 and TRBJ2-7; 8 bases agree with TRBD1. Germline lookup yields CDR1 SQVTM and CDR2 ANQGSEA. The CDR3 has 16 residues. After removal of 1 base from V and 0 bases from J, the junction contained 8 bases not matched to a gene. For the CDR3, the DNA is TGCAGCGTTGAAGGTCATGGGACAGGAATCTCCTACGAGCAGTACTTC. It codes for CSVEGHGTGISYEQYF.

The chain carries TRBV14 and TRBJ2-1, with D possibly matching TRBD1 (5 bases). CDR3 length: 13 amino acids. Deletions cut 0 bases from V and 9 bases from J, with 9 bases between. The V gene's germline CDR1 is SGHDN and CDR2 FVKESK. The CDR3 DNA follows: TGTGCCAGCAGCCAAGATTGGCAGGGTGAGCAGTTCTTC. Translating gives CASSQDWQGEQFF.

This sequence joins TRBV5-1 and TRBJ2-3; D is undetermined. Germline CDR1 is SGHRS and CDR2 is YFSETQ. Trimming pared 2 bases from V and 6 bases from J, leaving 19 bases between. This CDR3 region has 16 residues. Here the CDR3 DNA reads TGCGCCAGCAGCTTCGATGCCAGACAACCCTTGGATACGCAGTATTTT. It encodes CASSFDARQPLDTQYF.

The chain has TRBV2 and TRBJ1-2, with a possible D match to TRBD1 (5 bases). Germline CDR1 reads SNHLY; CDR2 reads FYNNEI. The V end lost 7 bases, the J end lost 4 bases, and 16 bases lay between the germline ends. This CDR3 has 14 residues. This CDR3 is CASTDNQGGYGYTF. For the CDR3, the DNA is TGTGCCAGCACTGACAACCAGGGAGGCTATGGCTACACCTTC.

This clone was seen many times. J is TRBJ2-7 and V is TRBV2, with TRBD1 matching 8 bases. The CDR3 contains 14 residues. Germline CDR1 is SNHLY and CDR2 is FYNNEI. With 2 bases clipped from V and 5 bases from J, the junction kept 5 bases outside the gene matches. In DNA form, the CDR3 reads TGTGCCAGCAGTGAAAGGGGACAGGTCCACGAGCAGTACTTC. Translation: CASSERGQVHEQYF.

The chain is built from TRBV6-4 and TRBJ1-2; 8 positions match TRBD1. The CDR3 runs to 18 residues. V was pared by 2 bases and J by 5 bases, with 16 bases of the junction left unmatched. The germline gives CDR1 MRHNA, CDR2 SNTAGT. CDR3 amino acids: CASSDEYRTGPRAYGYTF. The CDR3 region has the DNA TGTGCCAGCAGTGACGAATACCGGACAGGGCCAAGGGCTTATGGCTACACCTTC.

The chain has TRBV23-1 and TRBJ2-7; 7 nucleotides agree with TRBD1. TRBV23-1 is sorted into the ORF group, with uncertain function. V trimming: 4 bases; J trimming: 4 bases; junction bases outside the gene matches: 16. This CDR3 is built from 17 residues. The CDR3 protein is CASSLKAPTGNWYEQYF. The CDR3 nucleotides read TGCGCCAGCAGTCTCAAAGCCCCGACAGGGAATTGGTACGAGCAGTACTTC.

This chain joins TRBV29-1 and TRBJ2-3, with 7 nucleotides matching TRBD2. CDR3 length equals 16 residues. The ends lost 7 bases at V and 2 bases at J; junction bases unmatched: 15. Germline V lookup: CDR1 SQVTM, CDR2 ANQGSEA. The CDR3 region has the DNA TGCAGCGCCTACACGTTCCTAGCGGCCCCCACAGATACGCAGTATTTT. It codes for CSAYTFLAAPTDTQYF.

J is TRBJ2-7 and V is TRBV7-2, with 14 bases lining up with TRBD2. Trimming took 5 bases from V and 4 from J; bases not matched to a gene: 7. Germline values: CDR1 SGHTA, CDR2 FQGNSA. The CDR3 spans 16 residues. This CDR3 is CASSQGLAGAGYEQYF. For the CDR3, the DNA is TGTGCCAGCAGCCAGGGACTAGCGGGAGCGGGTTACGAGCAGTACTTC.

The chain recombines TRBV7-9 with TRBJ1-2; D ambiguous. Germline V gene sequence: CDR1 SEHNR, CDR2 FQNEAQ (reference sequence). The CDR3 consists of 13 residues. Deletions cut 5 bases from V and 7 bases from J, with 14 bases between. The DNA for the CDR3 is TGTGCCAGCAGCCCGGTAGGAGCGTGTGGCTACACCTTC. It yields the protein CASSPVGACGYTF.

The chain recombines TRBV6-1 with TRBJ1-2; 7 bases match TRBD1. After removal of 6 bases from V and 7 bases from J, the junction contained 14 bases not matched to a gene. The CDR3 contains 15 residues. CDR1 is MNHNS and CDR2 is SASEGT in the germline V gene. CDR3 sequence: CASRDGTVSSGGYTF. In DNA form, the CDR3 reads TGTGCCAGCAGGGATGGGACAGTTTCTTCGGGTGGCTACACCTTC.

The chain combines TRBV6-1 with TRBJ2-1; the D gene is possibly TRBD1 (6 bases). In germline, CDR1 is MNHNS, CDR2 SASEGT. V was cut by 3 bases and J by 7 bases, with 19 bases left in between. The CDR3 runs 16 residues. The CDR3 region has the DNA TGTGCCAGCAGTGACAGCGTAGGGACACCGGGGAATGAGCAGTTCTTC. Its protein is CASSDSVGTPGNEQFF.

The chain is built from TRBV6-1 and TRBJ1-2; D is unclear. Germline CDR1 and CDR2: MNHNS and SASEGT. Trimming took 8 bases from V and 1 from J, leaving 11 bases between them. The CDR3 loop spans 13 amino acids. The CDR3 is CASLWSVNYGYTF. CDR3 bases: TGTGCCAGCTTGTGGTCAGTTAACTATGGCTACACCTTC.

Regarding this clone: Other DNA sequences in the same sample also yield this CDR3. The J gene is TRBJ1-5, the V gene TRBV27; D gene unclear. The CDR3 covers 13 residues. CDR1 and CDR2 from the germline V gene are MNHEY and SMNVEV (reference sequence). The V gene lost 0 bases and the J gene lost 4 bases, with 4 bases spanning the gap. The CDR3 bases are TGTGCCAGCAGTTTATCTGCGAATCAGCCCCAGCATTTT. This sequence encodes CASSLSANQPQHF.

V is TRBV5-4 and J is TRBJ1-2; 8 bases align to TRBD1. The CDR3 is 14 amino acids. V was clipped by 4 bases and J by 4 bases; unmatched bases: 6. CDR1 is SGHNT, CDR2 YYREEE, per germline (reference sequence). The DNA for the CDR3 is TGTGCCAGCAGCACCGGACAGGGCGGCTATGGCTACACCTTC. It translates to CASSTGQGGYGYTF.

The table lists this clone with a count of one. The rearrangement joins TRBV19 to TRBJ1-5; D may be TRBD1 (5 bases). Germline-derived CDR1 and CDR2 are LNHDA and SQIVND (reference sequence). The CDR3 is 15 residues long. V was cut by 5 bases and J by 1 base, with 12 bases left in between. The CDR3: CASSVQTESNQPQHF. The CDR3 coding sequence is TGTGCCAGTAGTGTACAGACAGAGAGCAATCAGCCCCAGCATTTT.

The chain couples TRBV4-3 to TRBJ2-1, with 8 bases fitting TRBD2. Germline V lookup: CDR1 LGHNA, CDR2 YSLEER. This CDR3 region has 16 residues. V dropped 0 bases and J dropped 8; count of bases not matched to a gene: 9. CDR3 amino acids: CASSQDPSGSFDEQFF. The DNA of the CDR3 is TGCGCCAGCAGCCAAGATCCCAGCGGGAGTTTCGATGAGCAGTTCTTC.

Comment on this clone: The junction differs from germline at one of its ends, possibly a read error. V usage is TRBV30 and J usage is TRBJ1-2; D is possibly TRBD1 (5 bases). The CDR3 spans 16 residues. Per germline, CDR1 GTSNPN and CDR2 SVGIG (reference sequence). The CDR3 nucleotides are TGTGCCTGGACCGATAAAGGGCCCAGGGCCTTTTATGGCTACCCCTTC. Its translation: CAWTDKGPRAFYGYPF. Supplemented by reference TRBV30 and TRBJ1-2, the full variable domain reads SQTIHQWPATLVQPVGSPLSLECTVEGTSNPNLYWYRQAAGRGLQLLFYSVGIGQISSEVPQNLSASRPQDRQFILSSKKLLLSDSGFYLCAWTDKGPRAFYGYPFGSGTRLTVV.

The rearrangement links TRBV9 to TRBJ1-1, with D perhaps TRBD1 (6 bases). CDR3 length: 15 residues. Germline V gene lookup returns CDR1 SGDLS and CDR2 YYNGEE. Trimming pared 3 bases from V and 1 base from J, leaving 13 bases between. The CDR3 bases are TGTGCCAGCAGCGCCGAACAGGGACGGAACACTGAAGCTTTCTTT. Translated: CASSAEQGRNTEAFF.

The V call is TRBV25-1, the J call TRBJ2-2, with D unclear. The length of the CDR3 is 13 residues. Per the germline V gene, CDR1 is MGHDK and CDR2 is SYGVNS. Trimming took off 6 bases at V and 5 bases at J, with 10 bases between the two ends. This CDR3 reads CASSATRTGELFF. In DNA, the CDR3 is TGTGCCAGCAGCGCGACAAGGACCGGGGAGCTGTTTTTT.

J is TRBJ1-2 and V is TRBV11-2; 11 bases are a match to TRBD1. Germline values: CDR1 SGHAT, CDR2 FQNNGV. The V segment lost 1 base and the J segment 4 bases; nucleotides outside the gene matches: 5. This CDR3 region has 16 residues. CDR3 protein: CASSLGRDRGTYGYTF. The CDR3 nucleotides read TGTGCCAGCAGCTTAGGGCGGGACAGGGGGACCTATGGCTACACCTTC.

This chain links TRBV7-2 with TRBJ2-1, with D maybe TRBD2 (7 bases). V was shortened by 5 bases and J by 9 bases, with 20 bases between the two germline ends. CDR1 and CDR2 (germline): SGHTA, FQGNSA. This CDR3 comprises 15 residues. In nucleotides, the CDR3 is TGTGCCAGCAGCCCCCAGGGGAGGGTCAGCGGTGAGCAGTTCTTC. It codes for CASSPQGRVSGEQFF.

This clone was seen a few times. The chain couples TRBV6-6 to TRBJ1-4, with 8 bases lining up with TRBD1. V shed 7 bases and J 5 bases; nucleotides not matched to a gene: 6. Germline V gives CDR1 MNHNY, CDR2 SVGAGI (reference sequence). This CDR3 has 14 residues. The CDR3, as DNA: TGTGCCAGCACCAGGGGGCAAGGGAATGAAAAACTGTTTTTT. This encodes CASTRGQGNEKLFF.

The CDR3 bases are TGCGCCAGCAGCTTGGAGATAACTTCGCCCCCAGAGACCCAGTACTTC. Its protein product is CASSLEITSPPETQYF. The V gene is TRBV5-1, the J gene TRBJ2-5; no definite D call. The germline CDR1 and CDR2 sequences are SGHRS and YFSETQ. Trimming shortened V by 0 bases and J by 4 bases, and 16 bases separated the two germline ends. The CDR3 length is 16 residues.

The chain employs TRBV5-4 and TRBJ2-7; 9 bases are a match to TRBD2. The CDR3 consists of 15 residues. Germline V gene data show CDR1 as SGHNT and CDR2 as YYREEE (reference sequence). V was clipped by 4 bases and J by 4 bases; unmatched bases: 9. Here the CDR3 reads CASSRTGLAAYEQYF. The CDR3 nucleotides are TGTGCCAGCAGCCGGACGGGACTAGCAGCTTACGAGCAGTACTTC.

The V call is TRBV27, the J call TRBJ2-7, with D tentatively TRBD2 (5 bases). The CDR3 has 13 residues. CDR1 is MNHEY and CDR2 is SMNVEV in the germline V gene (reference sequence). Trimming removed 6 bases at V and 2 bases at J, with 11 bases between. The CDR3, as DNA: TGTGCCAGCAGCGTAGCGACCACCTACGAGCAGTACTTC. Translating it yields CASSVATTYEQYF.